A selection of T cell receptor beta chains follows, all from one sample in a study of CD8+ T cells in alopecia areata. The repertoire was sequenced with immunoSEQ multiplex PCR; TCRdb's copy has only in-frame clones and lacks some. Counted here are roughly 230,000 clones, roughly 44% occurring once; the ten biggest clones make up around 2.5%. Specimen: CD4+ T cells sorted from blood, collected at roughly week 38, from a patient treated with tofacitinib. The origin of the receptors is a human donor with alopecia areata. The CDR3 runs from the conserved cysteine through the conserved F or W. D genes are given only for firm matches. A row's size may be missing; if present it is once, few, many or a size class.

D gene,V gene,clone size,J gene,CDR3 protein,CDR3 DNA
TRBD1,TRBV29-1,.,TRBJ1-5,CSVATGDVQPQHF,TGCAGCGTTGCCACAGGGGACGTTCAGCCCCAGCATTTT
.,TRBV11-2,.,TRBJ2-7,CASSRKYEQYF,TGTGCCAGCAGCCGGAAATACGAGCAGTACTTC
.,TRBV6-5,few,TRBJ2-3,CASSYSRRDTQYF,TGTGCCAGCAGTTACTCGAGGAGAGATACGCAGTATTTT
.,TRBV7-6,few,TRBJ2-5,CASSLAHGFQETQYF,TGTGCCAGCAGCTTAGCGCACGGGTTCCAAGAGACCCAGTACTTC
.,TRBV10-3,few,TRBJ2-3,CAISEMPPTGVADTQYF,TGTGCCATCAGTGAGATGCCCCCAACGGGAGTCGCAGATACGCAGTATTTT
TRBD1,TRBV28,few,TRBJ2-7,CASNRGPTYEQYF,TGTGCCAGCAATAGGGGGCCGACCTACGAGCAGTACTTC
.,TRBV30,.,TRBJ1-1,CAWRVGGFGGHEAFF,TGTGCCTGGAGGGTCGGCGGGTTCGGGGGGCATGAAGCTTTCTTT
TRBD1,TRBV5-1,.,TRBJ2-5,CASRPGTGGGQETQYF,TGCGCCAGCAGGCCCGGGACAGGGGGTGGCCAAGAGACCCAGTACTTC
TRBD2,TRBV5-1,.,TRBJ2-3,CASSLPGGGPDTQYF,TGCGCCAGCAGCTTGCCGGGGGGAGGACCAGATACGCAGTATTTT
.,TRBV5-1,few,TRBJ1-1,CASSLQGRNTEAFF,TGCGCCAGCAGCTTGCAGGGACGGAACACTGAAGCTTTCTTT
.,TRBV6-6,.,TRBJ2-1,CASGFEQFF,TGTGCCAGCGGCTTTGAGCAGTTCTTC
TRBD2,TRBV7-9,few,TRBJ2-1,CASSPLLAGGSYNEQFF,TGTGCCAGCAGCCCACTCCTAGCGGGAGGTTCCTACAATGAGCAGTTCTTC
.,TRBV29-1,.,TRBJ2-5,CSVGAVGETQYF,TGCAGCGTTGGTGCAGTCGGGGAGACCCAGTACTTC
.,TRBV25-1,few,TRBJ1-5,CASSGGTRQPQHF,TGTGCCAGCAGTGGGGGAACAAGGCAGCCCCAGCATTTT
.,TRBV29-1,.,TRBJ2-7,CSVGGGTQSYEQYF,TGCAGCGTTGGGGGCGGAACTCAATCCTACGAGCAGTACTTC